The 25 T cell receptor beta chains given below trace back to one sample, sequenced in a study of T cell responses to AZD1222 COVID-19 vaccine (dated by TCRdb to the early 2020s). According to the study, the label for this sample's time point signals: baseline before first vaccination. Libraries were prepared through the immunoSEQ multiplex PCR assay. TCRdb carries this immuneACCESS record with in-frame sequences only. Its versions omit some clonotypes, under half of them owing to an unresolved V gene in the studies checked, with the rest unexplained. This sample is represented by about 120,000 clones; over 75% of them were singletons. The top ten clonotypes cover roughly 4% of the sample. The sequencing here drew on peripheral blood, taken on day 0 of AZD1222 vaccination. These receptors came from an adult in good health.

The genes are TRBV9 and TRBJ1-2, with D unresolved. Germline CDR1 and CDR2: SGDLS and YYNGEE. This CDR3 comprises 16 residues. With 0 bases removed from V and 2 bases from J, the gap between germline ends came to 14 bases. The chain's CDR3 is CASSVEPRMLNYGYTF. CDR3 nucleotide sequence: TGTGCCAGCAGCGTAGAGCCACGCATGCTGAACTATGGCTACACCTTC. Looking up the rest from reference TRBV9 and TRBJ1-2 gives the full variable domain: DSGVTQTPKHLITATGQRVTLRCSPRSGDLSVYWYQQSLDQGLQFLIQYYNGEERAKGNILERFSAQQFPDLHSELNLSSLELGDSALYFCASSVEPRMLNYGYTFGSGTRLTVV.

This rearrangement joins TRBV5-5 to TRBJ1-6, with 8 bases lining up with TRBD1. The germline gives CDR1 SGHKS, CDR2 YYEKEE (reference sequence). Germline trimming cut 1 base from V and 3 bases from J; bases unmatched to any gene: 3. The CDR3 consists of 16 residues. The CDR3 DNA reads TGTGCCAGCAGCTTGACTGGGACAGGCTATAATTCACCCCTCCACTTT. It translates to CASSLTGTGYNSPLHF.

V and J are TRBV2 and TRBJ2-7; tentative D call: TRBD2 (6 bases). Germline CDR1 reads SNHLY; CDR2 reads FYNNEI. Trimming took off 4 bases at V and 3 bases at J, with 10 bases between the two ends. The CDR3 spans 13 residues. This CDR3 reads CASSAGLSYEQYF. The DNA of the CDR3 is TGTGCCAGCAGTGCGGGACTCAGCTACGAGCAGTACTTC. Full variable domain (outside the CDR3, taken from reference TRBV2 and TRBJ2-7): EPEVTQTPSHQVTQMGQEVILRCVPISNHLYFYWYRQILGQKVEFLVSFYNNEISEKSEIFDDQFSVERPDGSNFTLKIRSTKLEDSAMYFCASSAGLSYEQYFGPGTRLTVT.

The rearrangement joins TRBV5-1 to TRBJ1-1, with D possibly TRBD1 on 6 matching bases. Germline assignment: CDR1 SGHRS and CDR2 YFSETQ. The CDR3 contains 17 residues. V was pared by 3 bases and J by 3 bases, with 21 bases between. CDR3 amino acids: CASSYSVGHREDTEAFF. In DNA form, the CDR3 reads TGCGCCAGCAGCTACTCCGTGGGACACCGGGAGGACACTGAAGCTTTCTTT.

There are many counts of this clone. The gene calls are TRBV4-3 and TRBJ1-6; TRBD1 might be the D (6 bases). The CDR3 runs to 22 residues. The germline V and J ends were trimmed by 0 bases and 5 bases, with 29 bases remaining between them. Germline CDR1 and CDR2: LGHNA and YSLEER. The CDR3 DNA sequence: TGCGCCAGCAGCCAAGAAGTCCCCCGGGACACATACTATCCACATAATAATTCACCCCTCCACTTT. This sequence encodes CASSQEVPRDTYYPHNNSPLHF.

The rearrangement uses TRBV25-1 and TRBJ1-2; 9 bases align to TRBD1. The CDR3 is 14 residues long. The germline CDR1 and CDR2 sequences are MGHDK and SYGVNS. Losses at the gene ends were 6 bases for V and 8 bases for J; bases not matched to a gene: 10. The CDR3 protein is CASRGEGQGGGYTF. The CDR3 region has the DNA TGTGCCAGCAGGGGGGAGGGACAGGGCGGCGGCTACACCTTC.

The chain is built from TRBV11-1 and TRBJ2-3; 7 bases fit TRBD2. V shed 4 bases and J 1 base; nucleotides not matched to a gene: 5. This CDR3 region has 15 residues. The germline CDR1 and CDR2 sequences are SGHAT and FQDESV (reference sequence). The CDR3 protein is CASSSRSGGTDTQYF. The CDR3 bases are TGTGCCAGCAGCTCACGAAGCGGGGGCACAGATACGCAGTATTTT.

This chain connects TRBV29-1 to TRBJ2-5; unclear D gene. The CDR3 is made up of 10 amino acids. V was trimmed by 4 bases and J by 5 bases, leaving 5 bases between them. CDR1 is SQVTM and CDR2 is ANQGSEA in the germline V gene. The CDR3 spells CSVARETQYF. CDR3 coding DNA: TGCAGCGTTGCTAGGGAGACCCAGTACTTC.

The rearrangement joins TRBV3-1 (or the pseudogene TRBV3-2) to TRBJ1-3; D call uncertain. V was clipped by 4 bases and J by 4 bases, with 11 bases between them. This CDR3 has 14 residues. Germline V CDR1 and CDR2: LGHDT, YNNKEL (reference sequence). The DNA for the CDR3 is TGTGCCAGCAGCCCCGCTGCCTCAGGAAACACCATATATTTT. Its translation is CASSPAASGNTIYF.

This clone appeared a few times. The chain couples TRBV19 to TRBJ1-1, with unresolved D. The germline gives CDR1 LNHDA, CDR2 SQIVND (reference sequence). Trimming stripped 5 bases from V and 8 bases from J, with 15 bases between. The CDR3 loop spans 13 amino acids. The CDR3 DNA is TGTGCCAGTAGTTCTCCGACCGCCCCAGAAGCTTTCTTT. Its translation is CASSSPTAPEAFF.

This rearrangement joins TRBV27 to TRBJ2-1; D is perhaps TRBD1 or TRBD2 (6 bases each). The CDR3 totals 16 residues. The V end was cut by 1 base, the J end by 1 base, with 11 bases between. Germline V gene data show CDR1 as MNHEY and CDR2 as SMNVEV (reference sequence). The CDR3 reads CASSLLGGSSYNEQFF. CDR3 DNA sequence: TGTGCCAGCAGTTTATTAGGGGGGTCGTCCTACAATGAGCAGTTCTTC.

The gene calls are TRBV9 and TRBJ1-1, with 10 nucleotides matching TRBD1. CDR1 and CDR2 from the germline V gene are SGDLS and YYNGEE. The CDR3 extends over 14 amino acids. Unmatched junction bases numbered 6, after V lost 4 bases and J lost 6 bases. CDR3 DNA sequence: TGTGCCAGCAGCCGGACAGGGGGGGTCGCTGAAGCTTTCTTT. It translates to CASSRTGGVAEAFF.

The rearrangement uses TRBV5-5 and TRBJ2-7; D assignment may be TRBD1 or TRBD2 (5 bases each). This CDR3 contains 14 residues. CDR1 is SGHKS, CDR2 YYEKEE, per germline (reference sequence). The germline V and J ends were trimmed by 4 bases and 1 base, with 12 bases remaining between them. DNA for the CDR3: TGTGCCAGCAGCCACAGGACTTATTCCTACGAGCAGTACTTC. Its translation: CASSHRTYSYEQYF. The full variable domain, with the rest looked up from reference TRBV5-5 and TRBJ2-7, is DAGVTQSPTHLIKTRGQQVTLRCSPISGHKSVSWYQQVLGQGPQFIFQYYEKEERGRGNFPDRFSARQFPNYSSELNVNALLLGDSALYLCASSHRTYSYEQYFGPGTRLTVT.

This rearrangement joins TRBV14 to TRBJ1-4; a possible D gene is TRBD1 (5 bases). V was cut by 0 bases and J by 6 bases, with 14 bases left in between. This CDR3 contains 16 residues. Germline V gene data show CDR1 as SGHDN and CDR2 as FVKESK. In nucleotides, the CDR3 is TGTGCCAGCAGCCAAGACAGAACAGGTTTTTATGAAAAACTGTTTTTT. Protein: CASSQDRTGFYEKLFF.

There are a few counts of this clone. V gene TRBV2 combines with J gene TRBJ2-2, with 9 bases identical to TRBD1. The CDR3 sequence is 16 residues long. Trimming at V came to 6 bases and at J to 5 bases, leaving 10 bases not matched to a gene. Germline CDR1 is SNHLY and CDR2 is FYNNEI. Here the CDR3 reads CASSRETGGTTGELFF. The CDR3 nucleotides are TGTGCCAGCAGCAGGGAGACAGGGGGGACGACCGGGGAGCTGTTTTTT.

The V gene is TRBV5-1, the J gene TRBJ1-5; TRBD1 aligns across 10 bases. The CDR3 sequence is 14 residues long. Germline V gene sequence: CDR1 SGHRS, CDR2 YFSETQ. Trimming at V came to 0 bases and at J to 6 bases, leaving 0 bases not matched to a gene. The CDR3 protein is CASSLGDRGQPQHF. The CDR3 nucleotides are TGCGCCAGCAGCTTGGGGGACAGGGGTCAGCCCCAGCATTTT.

J is TRBJ1-2 and V is TRBV21-1. TRBV21-1 counts as a pseudogene. The CDR3 is 14 amino acids. CDR3 loop: CASSIKLYFYGYTF. In nucleotides, the CDR3 is TGTGCCAGCAGCATAAAGCTATACTTCTATGGCTACACCTTC.

The V and J genes are TRBV18 and TRBJ1-5, with D perhaps TRBD1 (5 bases). CDR3 length equals 15 residues. V dropped 2 bases and J dropped 5 bases, with 13 bases sitting between them. From germline, CDR1 is KGHSH and CDR2 LQKENI. The DNA of the CDR3 is TGTGCCAGCTCACCAAAGGGCAGGGAGGATCAGCCCCAGCATTTT. Translating gives CASSPKGREDQPQHF. The variable domain in full, completed from reference TRBV18 and TRBJ1-5, reads NAGVMQNPRHLVRRRGQEARLRCSPMKGHSHVYWYRQLPEEGLKFMVYLQKENIIDESGMPKERFSAEFPKEGPSILRIQQVVRGDSAAYFCASSPKGREDQPQHFGDGTRLSIL.

V is TRBV4-1 and J is TRBJ1-1, with unresolved D. Per germline, CDR1 MGHRA and CDR2 YSYEKL. Trimming took off 0 bases at V and 2 bases at J, with 10 bases between the two ends. CDR3 length equals 15 residues. CDR3 sequence reads: CASSQDLWGNTEAFF. In DNA form, the CDR3 reads TGCGCCAGCAGCCAAGATCTCTGGGGTAACACTGAAGCTTTCTTT.

The CDR3 coding sequence is TGTGCCAGTAGTATCTCAGGTCCGGGAAACACCATATATTTT. Translation: CASSISGPGNTIYF. This chain uses TRBV19 with TRBJ1-3; no clear D. Looked up from germline, CDR1 is LNHDA and CDR2 is SQIVND (reference sequence). The ends were cut back, 3 bases at V and 4 bases at J, with 10 bases in the middle. This CDR3 has 14 amino acids.

The CDR3 reads CASSYHSSGDQPQHF. The CDR3 DNA reads TGTGCCAGCAGTTACCACAGTAGCGGCGATCAGCCCCAGCATTTT. This rearrangement joins TRBV6-5 to TRBJ1-5; the D is unclear. Germline CDR1 and CDR2: MNHEY and SVGAGI. With 2 bases removed from V and 5 bases from J, the gap between germline ends came to 13 bases. There are 15 residues in the CDR3.

The genes are TRBV10-3 and TRBJ1-4; D may be TRBD1 (5 bases). Germline V gene data show CDR1 as ENHRY and CDR2 as SYGVKD. Deletions cut 2 bases from V and 6 bases from J, with 10 bases between. CDR3 size: 14 residues. CDR3 in amino acids: CAISEAGQDEKLFF. CDR3 nucleotides: TGTGCCATCAGTGAGGCGGGGCAAGATGAAAAACTGTTTTTT.

CDR3 sequence reads: CASSECRGYGYTF. The CDR3 DNA is TGCGCCAGCAGTGAGTGTCGGGGGTATGGCTACACCTTC. The V call is TRBV10-1, the J call TRBJ1-2, with D perhaps matching TRBD1 (5 bases). The germline V gene has CDR1 WNHNN and CDR2 SYGVQD (reference sequence). The V end was cut by 1 base, the J end by 5 bases, with 8 bases between. CDR3 size: 13 residues.

V usage is TRBV6-5 and J usage is TRBJ2-3, with TRBD2 matching over 7 bases. CDR1 MNHEY and CDR2 SVGAGI come from the germline V gene. Trimming took 7 bases from V and 2 from J; bases not matched to a gene: 6. The CDR3 length is 14 residues. CDR3 amino acids: CASNQRGFTDTQYF. CDR3 nucleotide sequence: TGTGCCAGCAACCAGCGGGGCTTCACAGATACGCAGTATTTT.

The chain joins TRBV5-1 to TRBJ2-2; D is uncertain. Trimming removed 0 bases from V and 3 bases from J, with 15 bases in between. CDR3 length: 17 amino acids. Looked up from germline, CDR1 is SGHRS and CDR2 is YFSETQ. CDR3 residues: CASSLDGFEADTGELFF. CDR3 in DNA: TGCGCCAGCAGCTTGGACGGCTTTGAGGCGGACACCGGGGAGCTGTTTTTT.